The 30 T cell receptor beta chains listed next were all sequenced from one sample in a study of shared clonotypes between healthy human individuals. Assay used: immunoSEQ multiplex PCR; TCRdb lists only in-frame clones, some missing. Counted here are hundreds of thousands of clones, about 96% occurring once; the ten biggest clones make up approximately 0.1%. Naive CD8 cells were CD45RO-negative, positively selected for CCR7, excluding terminally differentiated effector memory CD45RA+ cells. Sequencing was done on a sample of naive CD8+ T cells sorted from blood. The receptors were sampled from a woman in her twenties or thirties in good health.

This chain connects TRBV10-3 to TRBJ1-1; D gene unclear. The germline CDR1 and CDR2 sequences are ENHRY and SYGVKD. CDR3 size: 16 residues. V shed 0 bases and J shed 3 bases, with 14 bases lying between them. CDR3 in amino acids: CAISESGSRWDTEAFF. The CDR3 bases are TGTGCCATCAGTGAGTCCGGGTCTAGATGGGACACTGAAGCTTTCTTT.

This chain uses TRBV28 with TRBJ2-5; 9 nucleotides match TRBD1. The CDR3 consists of 16 residues. Germline lookup yields CDR1 MDHEN and CDR2 SYDVKM. The V and J ends lost 5 bases and 2 bases, in that order; junction bases with no gene match: 9. Here the CDR3 reads CASSGRDRDPQETQYF. For the CDR3, the DNA is TGTGCCAGCAGTGGCCGGGACAGGGACCCTCAAGAGACCCAGTACTTC.

The gene calls are TRBV30 and TRBJ1-2; 7 bases are a match to TRBD1. Germline V gene data show CDR1 as GTSNPN and CDR2 as SVGIG (reference sequence). V lost 8 bases to trimming and J lost 3 bases; unmatched junction nucleotides: 9. CDR3 length: 13 residues. The CDR3 region is CAGDREDYYGYTF. The CDR3 DNA is TGTGCCGGCGACAGGGAAGATTACTATGGCTACACCTTC.

The chain carries TRBV5-6 and TRBJ1-1; D remains ambiguous. Germline assignment: CDR1 SGHDT and CDR2 YYEEEE. V shed 2 bases and J shed 6 bases, with 14 bases lying between them. The CDR3 has 14 residues. In DNA, the CDR3 is TGTGCCAGCAGCTTAGTTCGACGGAGCCCTGAAGCTTTCTTT. This translates into CASSLVRRSPEAFF.

The V gene is TRBV29-1, the J gene TRBJ2-5, with D perhaps TRBD1 or TRBD2 (5 bases each). Germline loops: CDR1 SQVTM, CDR2 ANQGSEA. The ends were cut back, 1 base at V and 5 bases at J, with 14 bases in the middle. The CDR3 totals 14 residues. CDR3 amino acids: CSVEVGTWRETQYF. The DNA for the CDR3 is TGCAGCGTTGAAGTCGGGACCTGGAGGGAGACCCAGTACTTC.

The chain uses TRBV4-1 and TRBJ2-1; no reliable D call. CDR1 is MGHRA and CDR2 is YSYEKL in the germline V gene. The CDR3 is 18 amino acids. V was cut by 0 bases and J by 4 bases, with 19 bases left in between. The CDR3 protein is CASSQDAPLAEGYNEQFF. CDR3 sequence (DNA): TGCGCCAGCAGCCAAGATGCCCCCCTGGCTGAAGGGTACAATGAGCAGTTCTTC.

The sample holds one count of this clone. This rearrangement joins TRBV6-5 to TRBJ1-6; 8 positions match TRBD1. Germline loops: CDR1 MNHEY, CDR2 SVGAGI. V was clipped by 0 bases and J by 8 bases; unmatched bases: 3. CDR3 size: 15 residues. In DNA form, the CDR3 reads TGTGCCAGCAGTTACTCTCAGGGGGCTTATTCACCCCTCCACTTT. It codes for CASSYSQGAYSPLHF.

The J gene is TRBJ1-2, the V gene TRBV5-1; D not certain. The V end lost 4 bases, the J end lost 8 bases, and 21 bases lay between the germline ends. This CDR3 comprises 15 residues. Germline CDR1 and CDR2: SGHRS and YFSETQ. The CDR3: CASSPNPYRERGYTF. CDR3 coding DNA: TGCGCCAGCAGCCCGAATCCCTATCGGGAGCGAGGCTACACCTTC.

This chain links TRBV7-9 with TRBJ2-5; no clear D gene. The J call may not be correct, given that the DNA end is closer to TRBJ2-7. The CDR3 is 12 residues long. Germline CDR1 reads SEHNR; CDR2 reads FQNEAQ (reference sequence). The CDR3: CASTNTHYEQYF. The CDR3 nucleotides read TGTGCCAGCACCAACACTCACTACGAGCAGTACTTC.

The chain carries TRBV7-3 and TRBJ2-3, with a weak D call TRBD2 (5 bases). Trimming stripped 5 bases from V and 0 bases from J, with 12 bases between. Germline lookup yields CDR1 SGHTA and CDR2 FQGTGA. This CDR3 region has 15 residues. For the CDR3, the DNA is TGTGCCAGCAGCCCTACCCGGGGAAGCACAGATACGCAGTATTTT. Protein product: CASSPTRGSTDTQYF.

V gene TRBV4-1 combines with J gene TRBJ2-1, with TRBD2 matching 8 bases. V dropped 4 bases and J dropped 2; count of bases not matched to a gene: 7. Germline V gene data show CDR1 as MGHRA and CDR2 as YSYEKL. The CDR3 totals 16 residues. CDR3 coding DNA: TGCGCCAGCAGCCCTCAAATAGCGGGAACCTACAATGAGCAGTTCTTC. Residues: CASSPQIAGTYNEQFF.

There are a few counts of this clone. The V gene is TRBV30, the J gene TRBJ1-1; D remains unclear. CDR3 length: 14 amino acids. V dropped 1 base and J dropped 11 bases, with 20 bases sitting between them. Germline V gives CDR1 GTSNPN, CDR2 SVGIG (reference sequence). CDR3 loop: CAWSEGTGFLRAFF. CDR3 DNA sequence: TGTGCCTGGAGTGAGGGTACGGGTTTTCTACGGGCTTTCTTT.

The V and J genes are TRBV7-9 and TRBJ2-5; D ambiguous. Germline V lookup: CDR1 SEHNR, CDR2 FQNEAQ (reference sequence). The V and J ends lost 5 bases and 1 base respectively, with 11 bases between them. The length of the CDR3 is 14 residues. The CDR3 here is CASSRTEVQETQYF. The CDR3 DNA sequence: TGTGCCAGCAGCCGAACGGAAGTCCAAGAGACCCAGTACTTC.

CDR3 protein: CASSIGGYRAGAYNEQFF. CDR3 DNA sequence: TGTGCCAGTAGTATTGGGGGCTATAGGGCAGGGGCCTACAATGAGCAGTTCTTC. V is TRBV19 and J is TRBJ2-1; a weak D match, TRBD1 (6 bases). Germline values: CDR1 LNHDA, CDR2 SQIVND (reference sequence). V was cut by 3 bases and J by 2 bases, with 20 bases left in between. This CDR3 is built from 18 residues.

The chain is built from TRBV7-8 and TRBJ2-1; TRBD2 matches at 12 bases. In germline, CDR1 is SGHVS, CDR2 FQNEAQ. After removal of 5 bases from V and 0 bases from J, the junction contained 5 bases not matched to a gene. CDR3 size: 17 residues. CDR3 bases: TGTGCCAGCAGCCCTGGACTAGCGGGGAGCTCCTACAATGAGCAGTTCTTC. Its translation is CASSPGLAGSSYNEQFF. The entire variable domain, with the rest obtained from reference TRBV7-8 and TRBJ2-1, is as follows: GAGVSQSPRYKVAKRGQDVALRCDPISGHVSLFWYQQALGQGPEFLTYFQNEAQLDKSGLPSDRFFAERPEGSVSTLKIQRTQQEDSAVYLCASSPGLAGSSYNEQFFGPGTRLTVL.

The chain carries TRBV30 and TRBJ1-2; D gene ambiguous. Germline CDR1 is GTSNPN and CDR2 is SVGIG (reference sequence). V was pared by 1 base and J by 4 bases, with 19 bases between. The CDR3 consists of 16 residues. Here the CDR3 DNA reads TGTGCCTGGAGTGGGAAAGGAGAGCACTTAAGCTATGGCTACACCTTC. Protein product: CAWSGKGEHLSYGYTF.

V usage is TRBV19 and J usage is TRBJ1-1; D might be TRBD1 (5 bases). The CDR3 consists of 15 residues. Trimming cost V 3 bases and J 5 bases, with 16 bases left between them. CDR1 is LNHDA, CDR2 SQIVND, per germline (reference sequence). The CDR3 spells CASSIGTPGRTEAFF. DNA for the CDR3: TGTGCCAGTAGTATCGGGACCCCGGGGAGGACTGAAGCTTTCTTT.

This sequence joins TRBV13 and TRBJ2-2; D possibly matches TRBD1 or TRBD2 (5 bases each). Germline CDR1 PRHDT, CDR2 FYEKMQ (reference sequence). Trimming took 1 base from V and 8 from J, leaving 17 bases between them. The CDR3 is 16 amino acids. This chain's CDR3 is CASSLVGGTPQGELFF. The CDR3 DNA reads TGTGCCAGCAGCTTAGTCGGTGGGACGCCTCAGGGGGAGCTGTTTTTT.

The V gene is TRBV28, the J gene TRBJ1-1, with no clear D. This CDR3 spans 11 amino acids. The germline V gene has CDR1 MDHEN and CDR2 SYDVKM. V was cut by 5 bases and J by 4 bases, with 5 bases left in between. Here the CDR3 reads CASSVFTEAFF. The DNA for the CDR3 is TGTGCCAGCAGTGTTTTCACTGAAGCTTTCTTT.

The chain carries TRBV27 and TRBJ2-7; tentative D call: TRBD1 (5 bases). The length of the CDR3 is 14 residues. In germline, CDR1 is MNHEY, CDR2 SMNVEV (reference sequence). V dropped 4 bases and J dropped 3 bases, with 13 bases sitting between them. The CDR3: CASSYRQPNYEQYF. The CDR3 nucleotides are TGTGCCAGCAGTTATCGACAGCCGAACTACGAGCAGTACTTC.

The genes are TRBV4-2 and TRBJ2-3, with 10 bases fitting TRBD2. This CDR3 contains 16 residues. The J segment lost 1 base and the V segment lost 3 bases, leaving 4 bases of the junction unmatched. Looked up from germline, CDR1 is LGHNA and CDR2 is YNFKEQ. The CDR3 DNA is TGTGCCAGCAGCCACACCACTAGCGGGGGCACAGATACGCAGTATTTT. It codes for CASSHTTSGGTDTQYF.

Comments on this clone: One junction end does not reproduce the germline sequence, and a read error may be involved. This chain's CDR3 is CSVTSGRTDERFF. CDR3 DNA: TGCAGCGTGACTAGCGGGAGGACGGATGAGCGGTTCTTC. The V call is TRBV29-1, the J call TRBJ2-1; 13 positions agree with TRBD2. The CDR3 covers 13 residues. Germline assignment: CDR1 SQVTM and CDR2 ANQGSEA.

The chain has TRBV28 and TRBJ1-5; 9 nucleotides line up with TRBD1. V shed 2 bases and J 0 bases; nucleotides not matched to a gene: 11. Germline CDR1 MDHEN, CDR2 SYDVKM. The CDR3 has 19 amino acids. CDR3 coding DNA: TGTGCCAGCAGTTTAGCCTCTTACAGGGGGCCCCTTAGCAATCAGCCCCAGCATTTT. The encoded protein is CASSLASYRGPLSNQPQHF.

The rearrangement joins TRBV27 to TRBJ1-3; D possibly corresponds to TRBD1 (6 bases). V was shortened by 8 bases and J by 0 bases, with 14 bases between the two germline ends. The CDR3 runs 15 residues. Germline CDR1 and CDR2: MNHEY and SMNVEV (reference sequence). Written as DNA, the CDR3 is TGTGCCAGCTCGGAAGGACAGTACTCTGGAAACACCATATATTTT. It encodes CASSEGQYSGNTIYF.

This clone has only one observation. The gene calls are TRBV27 and TRBJ1-1, with D tentatively TRBD1 (5 bases). Germline V lookup: CDR1 MNHEY, CDR2 SMNVEV (reference sequence). Trimming took off 6 bases at V and 10 bases at J, with 15 bases between the two ends. The CDR3 has 12 residues. CDR3 in amino acids: CASRPEAGLAFF. In nucleotides, the CDR3 is TGTGCCAGCAGGCCGGAAGCGGGACTAGCTTTCTTT.

This chain connects TRBV2 to TRBJ1-1; 9 bases fit TRBD1. The ends lost 2 bases at V and 2 bases at J; junction bases unmatched: 15. From germline, CDR1 is SNHLY and CDR2 FYNNEI. The CDR3 contains 19 residues. CDR3 nucleotides: TGTGCCAGCAGTGAATTTGTACAGGGGGCGATCGGATCTAACACTGAAGCTTTCTTT. Its protein is CASSEFVQGAIGSNTEAFF.

The genes are TRBV27 and TRBJ2-7; 7 bases fit TRBD2. Germline CDR1 MNHEY, CDR2 SMNVEV (reference sequence). CDR3 length: 12 amino acids. With 2 bases clipped from V and 9 bases from J, the junction kept 4 bases outside the gene matches. CDR3 nucleotide sequence: TGTGCCAGCAGTTTACGGGGGGATAGGCAGTACTTC. Its protein is CASSLRGDRQYF.

The gene calls are TRBV6-1 and TRBJ2-1; 12 positions agree with TRBD2. The J segment lost 7 bases and the V segment lost 2 bases, leaving 15 bases of the junction unmatched. This CDR3 region has 19 residues. CDR1 and CDR2 from the germline V gene are MNHNS and SASEGT. CDR3 sequence: CASSERDFRTSGNLNEQFF. In DNA, the CDR3 is TGTGCCAGCAGTGAACGGGATTTTCGGACTAGCGGGAACCTGAATGAGCAGTTCTTC.

V gene TRBV19 combines with J gene TRBJ1-1, with TRBD1 matching over 8 bases. The CDR3 covers 15 residues. Losses at the gene ends were 5 bases for V and 2 bases for J; bases not matched to a gene: 7. Looked up from germline, CDR1 is LNHDA and CDR2 is SQIVND (reference sequence). The CDR3 DNA follows: TGTGCCAGTAGTCAGGGGGCGATGGGTAACACTGAAGCTTTCTTT. It specifies CASSQGAMGNTEAFF.

As concerns this clone: The same CDR3 is also encoded by other DNA sequences in this sample. In DNA form, the CDR3 reads TGTGCCAGCAGTTTCCTGGCAGATTACAATGAGCAGTTCTTC. It translates to CASSFLADYNEQFF. V gene TRBV28 combines with J gene TRBJ2-1; D uncertain. V lost 3 bases and J 4 bases, leaving 10 bases between the germline ends. Germline-derived CDR1 and CDR2 are MDHEN and SYDVKM. The CDR3 totals 14 residues.